A selection of T cell receptor beta chains follows, all from one sample in a study of cytomegalovirus exposure and HLA in healthy donors. The protocol was immunoSEQ multiplex PCR, while the TCRdb copy is restricted to in-frame clones and leaves out a portion. The sample includes 120,000 to 150,000 clones, roughly four fifths of them seen just once. The sequencing input was PBMCs. All receptors derive from a female donor in good health and CMV-seronegative. Both conserved end residues are part of each CDR3. D genes are given only for firm matches. Clone size is stated in some rows and not others, as once, few, many or a class when expanded.

V gene	D gene	J gene	clone size	CDR3 protein	CDR3 DNA
TRBV2	TRBD1	TRBJ1-6	NA	CASSVGQGGSNSPLHF	TGTGCCAGCAGTGTCGGACAGGGAGGCAGTAATTCACCCCTCCACTTT
TRBV27	TRBD1	TRBJ2-7	NA	CASGFGEGGNEQYF	TGTGCCAGCGGGTTTGGTGAAGGGGGCAACGAGCAGTACTTC
TRBV10-3	NA	TRBJ1-5	NA	CAISEAALSNQPQHF	TGTGCCATCAGTGAGGCCGCACTCAGCAATCAGCCCCAGCATTTT
TRBV6-4	NA	TRBJ2-6	NA	CASSARQISGANVLTF	TGTGCCAGCAGCGCACGACAGATCTCTGGGGCCAACGTCCTGACTTTC
TRBV28	TRBD1	TRBJ2-6	few	CASTGDRQLGANVLTF	TGTGCCAGCACTGGGGACAGGCAGCTGGGGGCCAACGTCCTGACTTTC
TRBV7-7	TRBD2	TRBJ2-1	NA	CASSAGTSGGQSKFF	TGTGCCAGCAGCGCCGGGACTAGCGGGGGCCAGTCGAAGTTCTTC
TRBV11-2	NA	TRBJ1-2	once	CASSLGLGPPNGYTF	TGTGCCAGCAGCTTAGGGCTGGGGCCCCCCAATGGCTACACCTTC
TRBV6-1	TRBD2	TRBJ2-7	NA	CASSPTSGQSEQYF	TGTGCCAGCAGTCCTACTAGCGGGCAGAGCGAGCAGTACTTC
TRBV30	NA	TRBJ2-3	NA	CAWSVGLLSDTQYF	TGTGCCTGGAGTGTCGGTCTCCTCTCAGATACGCAGTATTTT
TRBV6-1	NA	TRBJ1-1	NA	CASSDIRNTEAFF	TGTGCCAGCAGTGATATCCGGAACACTGAAGCTTTCTTT
TRBV10-3	TRBD1	TRBJ1-1	NA	CAISDGTGLSEAFF	TGTGCCATCAGTGATGGGACAGGGCTATCCGAAGCTTTCTTT
TRBV7-8	NA	TRBJ1-5	NA	CASSLGRGQLSNQPQHF	TGTGCCAGCAGCTTAGGGAGAGGTCAACTTAGCAATCAGCCCCAGCATTTT
TRBV6-6	TRBD2	TRBJ2-5	NA	CASRERGGAETQYF	TGTGCCAGCAGGGAGCGGGGGGGTGCGGAGACCCAGTACTTC
TRBV6-6	NA	TRBJ1-3	NA	CASRRQAASGNTIYF	TGTGCCAGCAGACGACAGGCCGCCTCTGGAAACACCATATATTTT
TRBV19	NA	TRBJ1-1	NA	CASTRDPVLGLEAFF	TGTGCCAGTACCAGGGACCCGGTTCTGGGACTAGAAGCTTTCTTT
TRBV18	TRBD1	TRBJ1-6	once	CASSLGTGGSSPLHF	TGTGCCAGCTCACTAGGTACAGGGGGCTCTTCACCCCTCCACTTT
TRBV6-6	NA	TRBJ2-1	many	CASSRDSYNEQFF	TGTGCCAGTAGCCGGGACTCCTACAATGAGCAGTTCTTC
TRBV4-1	TRBD1	TRBJ1-2	NA	CASSQGTGGDYGYTF	TGCGCCAGCAGCCAGGGGACAGGTGGCGACTATGGCTACACCTTC
TRBV19	TRBD2	TRBJ2-1	NA	CASSKPSGGPEQFF	TGTGCCAGTTCTAAACCTTCGGGGGGGCCTGAGCAGTTCTTC
TRBV9	NA	TRBJ1-1	NA	CASSIGSHTEAFF	TGTGCCAGCAGCATTGGCTCACACACTGAAGCTTTCTTT
TRBV27	NA	TRBJ1-1	NA	CASSVAGISEAFF	TGTGCCAGCAGCGTCGCGGGCATATCTGAAGCTTTCTTT
TRBV9	TRBD2	TRBJ2-1	once	CASSVAASGRGEQFF	TGTGCCAGCAGCGTAGCGGCTAGCGGGAGGGGTGAGCAGTTCTTC
TRBV5-5	TRBD1	TRBJ2-7	few	CASSPPGQGSREQYF	TGTGCCAGCAGCCCTCCGGGACAGGGATCACGCGAGCAGTACTTC
TRBV7-9	TRBD1	TRBJ1-4	NA	CASSLLGQGDRTEKLFF	TGTGCCAGCAGCTTATTGGGACAGGGCGACAGAACTGAAAAACTGTTTTTT
TRBV28	NA	TRBJ1-2	few	CASSFRGVYGYTF	TGTGCCAGCAGTTTCAGAGGAGTCTATGGCTACACCTTC
TRBV29-1	NA	TRBJ2-3	NA	CSGTSERDTQYF	TGCAGCGGCACAAGTGAGCGAGATACGCAGTATTTT
TRBV19	NA	TRBJ1-1	NA	CARPKGGGAFF	TGTGCCAGGCCTAAAGGGGGTGGAGCTTTCTTT
TRBV27	NA	TRBJ2-1	few	CASSFVGDEQFF	TGTGCCAGCAGTTTTGTCGGGGATGAGCAGTTCTTC
TRBV5-6	NA	TRBJ2-3	NA	CASSPEVRTDTQYF	TGTGCCAGCAGCCCGGAGGTGAGGACAGATACGCAGTATTTT
TRBV9	TRBD1	TRBJ1-6	few	CASSPRQGANSPLHF	TGTGCCAGCAGCCCCCGACAGGGGGCGAATTCACCCCTCCACTTT
TRBV10-3	TRBD1	TRBJ2-4	once	CAISEPRGQENIQYF	TGTGCCATCAGTGAGCCGCGGGGACAGGAAAACATTCAGTACTTC
TRBV2	NA	TRBJ2-7	NA	CASSEALLGGAYEQYF	TGTGCCAGCAGTGAAGCGCTTCTCGGGGGAGCCTACGAGCAGTACTTC
TRBV25-1	NA	TRBJ1-1	few	CASSLTGPRNRKKQAFF	TGTGCCAGCAGTCTTACAGGGCCTCGCAATCGCAAAAAACAAGCTTTCTTT
TRBV2	TRBD1	TRBJ1-5	NA	CASSEAFRGFTGETYSNQPQHF	TGTGCCAGCAGTGAAGCGTTTAGGGGATTCACAGGGGAAACTTATAGCAATCAGCCCCAGCATTTT
TRBV9	NA	TRBJ2-5	few	CASSVFGGETQYF	TGTGCCAGCAGCGTATTTGGCGGGGAGACCCAGTACTTC
TRBV6-5	TRBD1	TRBJ1-4	NA	CASRDRPATNEKLFF	TGTGCCAGCCGGGACAGGCCCGCAACTAATGAAAAACTGTTTTTT
TRBV27	NA	TRBJ1-2	few	CASSLQGHYGYTF	TGTGCCAGCAGTTTACAGGGCCACTATGGCTACACCTTC
TRBV18	NA	TRBJ2-4	NA	CASSLGAQKTPQSIQYF	TGTGCCAGCTCACTTGGTGCACAGAAGACCCCTCAAAGCATTCAGTACTTC
TRBV11-2	NA	TRBJ1-1	few	CASSFRGGNTEAFF	TGTGCCAGCAGCTTCCGGGGGGGGAACACTGAAGCTTTCTTT
TRBV27	TRBD2	TRBJ2-7	NA	CASSTTREADYEQYF	TGTGCCAGCAGCACTACCCGGGAGGCTGACTACGAGCAGTACTTC
TRBV29-1	TRBD1	TRBJ2-7	NA	CSVWDRPNYEQYF	TGCAGCGTCTGGGACAGGCCTAACTACGAGCAGTACTTC
TRBV7-2	TRBD2	TRBJ2-3	NA	CASSSGLAGGTDTQYF	TGTGCCAGCAGCTCAGGACTAGCGGGAGGAACAGATACGCAGTATTTT
TRBV19	TRBD1	TRBJ2-7	NA	CASSTRDSREYEQYF	TGTGCCAGTAGTACTAGGGACAGCAGGGAATACGAGCAGTACTTC
TRBV6-9	NA	TRBJ2-1	NA	CASSYSGQRLYNEQFF	TGTGCCAGCAGTTATTCCGGACAGAGATTATACAATGAGCAGTTCTTC